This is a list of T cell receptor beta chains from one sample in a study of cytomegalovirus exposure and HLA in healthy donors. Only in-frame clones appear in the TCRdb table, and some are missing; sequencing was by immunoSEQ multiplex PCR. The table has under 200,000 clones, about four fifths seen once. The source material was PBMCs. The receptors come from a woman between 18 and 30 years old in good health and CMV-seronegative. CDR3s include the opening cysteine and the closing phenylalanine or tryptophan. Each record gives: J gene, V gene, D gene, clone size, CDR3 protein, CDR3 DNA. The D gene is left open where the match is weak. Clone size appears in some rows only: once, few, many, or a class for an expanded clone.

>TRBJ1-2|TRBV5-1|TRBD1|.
CASTSAGQGFSYTF
TGCGCCAGCACCTCGGCGGGACAGGGATTTAGCTACACCTTC
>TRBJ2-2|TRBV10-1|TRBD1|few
CASSEMGTANTGELFF
TGCGCCAGCAGTGAAATGGGGACAGCGAACACCGGGGAGCTGTTTTTT
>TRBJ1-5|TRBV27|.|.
CASSSRGNQPQHF
TGTGCCAGCAGTAGCAGGGGTAATCAGCCCCAGCATTTT
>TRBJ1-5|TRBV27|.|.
CASSLGAPNQPQHF
TGTGCCAGCAGTTTAGGGGCGCCGAATCAGCCCCAGCATTTT
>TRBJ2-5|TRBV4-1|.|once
CASSQEGGAYQETQYF
TGCGCCAGCAGCCAAGAGGGGGGAGCGTACCAAGAGACCCAGTACTTC
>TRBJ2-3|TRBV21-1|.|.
CATETGHGDTQYF
TGTGCCACCGAGACAGGACACGGGGATACGCAGTATTTT
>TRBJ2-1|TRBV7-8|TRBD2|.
CASPPAGGPYNEQFF
TGTGCCAGCCCCCCCGCGGGAGGCCCTTACAATGAGCAGTTCTTC
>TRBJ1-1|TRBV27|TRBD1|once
CATRTGWRNTEAFF
TGTGCAACCCGGACAGGGTGGAGGAACACTGAAGCTTTCTTT
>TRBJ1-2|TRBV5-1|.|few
CASSLGQNYGYTF
TGCGCCAGCAGCTTGGGTCAGAACTATGGCTACACCTTC
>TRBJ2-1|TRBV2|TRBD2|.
CASSAGGTSGRARFF
TGTGCCAGCAGTGCCGGTGGGACTAGCGGGAGGGCTCGGTTCTTC
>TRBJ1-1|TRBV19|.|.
CASSIDRGLVEAFF
TGTGCCAGTAGTATAGACAGAGGGCTGGTTGAAGCTTTCTTT
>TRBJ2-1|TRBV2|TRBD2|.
CASSSDSDTFIAGLYNEQFF
TGTGCCAGCAGCTCCGACAGTGACACTTTCATAGCGGGTCTTTACAATGAGCAGTTCTTC
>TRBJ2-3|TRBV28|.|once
CASSLAGDADTQYF
TGTGCCAGCAGTTTGGCGGGTGACGCGGATACGCAGTATTTT
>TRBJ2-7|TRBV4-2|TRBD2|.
CASSQEREGLYEQYF
TGTGCCAGCAGCCAAGAAAGGGAGGGCCTCTACGAGCAGTACTTC
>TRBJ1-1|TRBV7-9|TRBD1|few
CASRSDRDRGEAFF
TGTGCCAGCAGATCTGACCGGGACAGGGGAGAAGCTTTCTTT
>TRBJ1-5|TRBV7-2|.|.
CASSQGSNQPQHF
TGTGCCAGCAGCCAGGGTAGCAATCAGCCCCAGCATTTT
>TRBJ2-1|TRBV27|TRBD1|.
CATRSQGANEQFF
TGTGCCACCCGGAGTCAGGGGGCCAATGAGCAGTTCTTC
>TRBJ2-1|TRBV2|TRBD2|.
CASSVLAGDGVEQFF
TGTGCCAGCAGTGTACTAGCGGGAGATGGGGTTGAGCAGTTCTTC
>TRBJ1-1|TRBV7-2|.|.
CASSSRLMDTEAFF
TGTGCCAGCAGCTCCCGACTGATGGACACTGAAGCTTTCTTT
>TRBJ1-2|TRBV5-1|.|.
CASRIGGAGYTF
TGCGCCAGCAGGATTGGTGGGGCAGGCTACACCTTC
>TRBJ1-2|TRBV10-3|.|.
CAISEGQPNYTF
TGTGCCATCAGTGAGGGACAGCCGAACTACACCTTC
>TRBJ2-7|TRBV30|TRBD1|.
CAWRKTGVHEQYF
TGTGCCTGGAGGAAGACAGGGGTTCACGAGCAGTACTTC
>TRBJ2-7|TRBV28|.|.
CASSFLQSYEQYF
TGTGCCAGCAGTTTTCTTCAGTCCTACGAGCAGTACTTC
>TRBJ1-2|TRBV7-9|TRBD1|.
CASSLRQGDYTF
TGTGCCAGCAGCTTACGACAGGGGGACTACACCTTC
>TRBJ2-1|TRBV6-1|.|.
CASRTSDYNEQFF
TGTGCCAGCAGGACTAGTGATTACAATGAGCAGTTCTTC
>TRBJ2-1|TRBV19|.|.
CATSIGLSSYNEQFF
TGTGCCACCAGTATAGGTCTATCCTCCTACAATGAGCAGTTCTTC
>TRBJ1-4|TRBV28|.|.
CASGESQATNEKLFF
TGTGCCAGCGGGGAGTCGCAGGCAACTAATGAAAAACTGTTTTTT
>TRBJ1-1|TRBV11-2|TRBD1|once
CASSFGTGGAAEAFF
TGTGCCAGCAGCTTTGGGACAGGGGGCGCGGCTGAAGCTTTCTTT
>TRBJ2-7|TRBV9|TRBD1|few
CASSVGTGGTLEQYF
TGTGCCAGCAGCGTCGGGACAGGGGGCACGCTCGAGCAGTACTTC
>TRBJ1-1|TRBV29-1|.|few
CSVGGSEAFF
TGCAGCGTTGGCGGTTCTGAAGCTTTCTTT
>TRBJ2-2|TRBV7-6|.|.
CASSLGALRSIGELFF
TGTGCCAGCAGCTTAGGCGCGTTACGTAGCATCGGGGAGCTGTTTTTT
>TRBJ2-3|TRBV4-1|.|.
CASSQDKRGRVGTDTQYF
TGCGCCAGCAGCCAAGATAAACGCGGCAGGGTGGGTACAGATACGCAGTATTTT
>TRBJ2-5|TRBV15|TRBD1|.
CATSKPGTGGETQYF
TGTGCCACCAGCAAACCCGGGACAGGCGGGGAGACCCAGTACTTC
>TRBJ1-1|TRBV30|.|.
CAWSYRVGTEAFF
TGTGCCTGGAGTTACAGGGTAGGCACTGAAGCTTTCTTT
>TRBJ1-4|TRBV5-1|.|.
CASSLAGIRGRGTTNEKLFF
TGCGCCAGCAGCTTGGCCGGTATCAGGGGAAGGGGCACAACTAATGAAAAACTGTTTTTT
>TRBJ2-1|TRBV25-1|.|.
CASSEPDEQFF
TGTGCCAGCAGTGAACCCGATGAGCAGTTCTTC
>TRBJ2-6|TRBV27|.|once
CASSTGGGSGANVLTF
TGTGCCAGCTCAACCGGAGGAGGATCCGGGGCCAACGTCCTGACTTTC
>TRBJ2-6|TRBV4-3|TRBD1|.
CASSQDIGTGGSGANVLTF
TGCGCCAGCAGCCAAGATATAGGGACAGGGGGCTCTGGGGCCAACGTCCTGACTTTC
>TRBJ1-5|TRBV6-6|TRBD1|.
CASSSGQAGKPQHF
TGTGCCAGCAGTTCGGGACAGGCTGGCAAGCCCCAGCATTTT
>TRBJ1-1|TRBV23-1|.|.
CASSLQGGNTEAFF
TGCGCCAGCTCCCTGCAAGGGGGGAACACTGAAGCTTTCTTT
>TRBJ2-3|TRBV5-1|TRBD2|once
CASSPPGSGRAPDTQYF
TGCGCCAGCAGCCCGCCCGGTAGCGGGAGGGCTCCAGATACGCAGTATTTT
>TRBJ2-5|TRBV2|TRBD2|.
CASRPAYGAASGQETQYF
TGTGCCAGCAGACCGGCCTATGGGGCGGCTAGCGGCCAAGAGACCCAGTACTTC
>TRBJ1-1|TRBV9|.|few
CASSVGGTEAFF
TGTGCCAGCAGCGTAGGAGGAACTGAAGCTTTCTTT